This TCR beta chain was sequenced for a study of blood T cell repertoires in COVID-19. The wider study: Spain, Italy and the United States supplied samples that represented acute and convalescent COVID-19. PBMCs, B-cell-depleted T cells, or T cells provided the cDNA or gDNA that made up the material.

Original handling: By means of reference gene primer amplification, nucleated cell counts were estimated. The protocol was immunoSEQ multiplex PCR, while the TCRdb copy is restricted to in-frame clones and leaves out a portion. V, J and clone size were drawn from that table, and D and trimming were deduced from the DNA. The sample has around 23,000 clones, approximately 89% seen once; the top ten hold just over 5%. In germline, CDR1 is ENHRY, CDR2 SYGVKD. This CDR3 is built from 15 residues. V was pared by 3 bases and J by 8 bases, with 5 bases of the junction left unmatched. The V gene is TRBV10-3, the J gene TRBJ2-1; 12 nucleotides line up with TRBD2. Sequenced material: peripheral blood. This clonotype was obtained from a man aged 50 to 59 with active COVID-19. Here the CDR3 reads CAISDSTSGSHEQFF. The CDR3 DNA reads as TGTGCCATCAGTGACTCGACTAGCGGGAGCCATGAGCAGTTCTTC.